This T cell receptor beta chain was identified during a study of control samples from healthy donors and cancer patients. The count of this clone is one. The table came from immunoSEQ multiplex PCR; TCRdb's copy has only in-frame clones and leaves some out. The sample carries about 130,000 clones, roughly 90% recorded once. CDR1 and CDR2 (germline): SGHRS, YFSETQ. The ends were cut back, 4 bases at V and 8 bases at J, with 18 bases in the middle. The CDR3 is 15 residues long. Sequenced sample: blood. The V call is TRBV5-1, the J call TRBJ1-4, with D maybe TRBD1 (5 bases). This sequence originates from a man aged 35 to 55 in good health. CDR3 DNA sequence: TGCGCCAGCAGCCCCTTTGGGGGGGGTCGGGAAAAACTGTTTTTT. Its protein is CASSPFGGGREKLFF.